This T cell receptor (beta chain) comes out of a study of cytomegalovirus exposure and HLA in healthy donors (dated by TCRdb to between 2016 and 2019). For the study in its entirety: An earlier analysis of approximately 640 of the donors reported approximately 290 Gb of sequence data and roughly 100 million unique TCR beta sequences from around 200 million T cells. Approximately 300 gigabases of sequencing data and tens of millions of unique TCR sequences were included in an early release covering roughly 600 HLA-typed donors. Of the roughly 390 genotyped donors, 65% to 90% fell in the genetic ancestry cluster associated with self-reported Caucasian donors. The study aimed to test whether cataloging public T cell receptors could reveal signatures of past pathogen exposure. Using immunosequencing, the study profiled T cell repertoires from 500 to 800 subjects and related those repertoires to cytomegalovirus serostatus. In addition to the first cohort of several hundred subjects, a separate validation cohort of 120 different subjects was used. High-throughput TCR immunosequencing, statistical association of individual TCRs with disease status, and machine learning were combined to predict cytomegalovirus infection status. A later analysis re-analyzed previously published TCR beta repertoires from 666 donors and added high-resolution HLA genotyping to study TCR occurrence patterns. Rather than drawing on any new phenotypic data, the later analysis identified candidate immune exposures from TCR beta sequences and the way those sequences occurred across donors. An earlier analysis of about 600 of the donors used high-throughput TCR beta sequencing to judge whether each TCR beta V gene segment behaved as functional or pseudogenic. Donor age, sex, ethnicity and CMV serostatus were compiled together with the repertoire data. In a later genetic analysis, genome-wide SNP genotypes for about three fifths of the roughly 670 donors were used, and that subset was treated as a discovery cohort. All discovery cohort repertoires had been generated on a single sequencing platform. HLA typing included class I and class II loci at four-digit resolution. Typing coverage differed by locus: A, B, C, DRB1 and DQB1 were typed in about 620-640 donors, DQA1 in 500 to 550, DPA1 in some 570, and DPB1 in just under 480. Several DR-DQ haplotypes were treated as single units for association and clustering because of strong linkage in the cohort. Across around 400 genotyped donors of the cohort, an average of approximately 200,000 unique TCR beta nucleotide sequences per donor were sequenced, and 15% to 20% of those sequences were non-productive. Paper-wide results and their limitations: Because the 87-base-pair reads could not distinguish some IMGT-functional V segments, including TRBV6-2 and TRBV6-3, those segments were excluded. Because HLA typing was missing for some donors at each locus, association tests included only the typed subset. According to a later analysis, most CMV-associated TCR beta chains appeared to be HLA-restricted, and the HLA associations seemed to be driven largely by CMV exposure. Linkage disequilibrium might explain the correlated functional status among segregating V segments, but an unknown experimental factor could not be excluded. Strong co-occurrence of HLA alleles, especially DR and DQ, made assigning TCR associations to individual alleles difficult. The study listed over 150 TCR beta chains as associated with cytomegalovirus. In a later analysis, 16,951 TCR beta sequences were associated with specific HLA alleles at a false discovery rate of 0.05. Roughly uniform sequencing depth across donors was assumed in presence/absence analyses, although this assumption may not hold. In a later analysis, the rate of TCR association differed among HLA loci, with DRB1 alleles having the most associated TCRs and HLA-C alleles having the fewest. In both the original and validation cohorts, the classifier was reported to diagnose cytomegalovirus status with high specificity and sensitivity. A later analysis reported that several top co-occurrence clusters appeared linked to parvovirus B19, influenza, CMV and Epstein-Barr virus. Compared with the roughly 670-donor mean, donors in an Asian-associated ancestry cluster had fewer N-insertions in productive TCRs, according to a later genetic analysis. A later genetic analysis associated a missense DCLRE1C variant with V-gene and J-gene trimming of TCR beta chains, and an independent cohort replicated the association. Across donors, most TCR sequences were observed very rarely, whereas some public TCRs were present in many individuals. An earlier analysis of 587 of the donors showed that most TCR beta V segments appeared in productive rearrangements either about 87% or about 30% of the time, which broadly matched IMGT annotations. The only immune exposure information available for the cohort was CMV serostatus. In vitro tests confirmed that three of the cytomegalovirus-associated TCR beta chains recognize cytomegalovirus antigens. A group of highly shared sequence variants was considered likely to be a technical artifact of the sequencing pipeline. It was suggested by the authors that the approach could potentially be generalized to other disease states and immunological phenotypes. Approximately 16 rarely observed V segments, including chromosome 9 orphons, were excluded from the earlier analysis of 550 to 700 of the donors because counts were too low. A further reported finding was that TCR beta sequences accurately predicted the HLA-A and HLA-B alleles for most subjects in the first cohort. Only TCR beta chains were sequenced in this cohort, and the absence of alpha or paired-chain data limited detectable features. In a later analysis, HLA-associated TCR beta chains showed more clonal expansion and lower generation probabilities than non-associated chains that were equally common.

The library relied on the immunoSEQ multiplex PCR assay. For the multiplex PCR, a mixture combining 60 forward primers for TCR Vbeta segments and 13 reverse primers for TCR Jbeta segments was used. The CDR3 region of rearranged TCR beta genes was amplified from genomic DNA with a multiplex PCR assay. The Illumina HiSeq System was used to sequence the amplified TCR beta libraries as 87-base-pair reads. Regarding the original processing steps: A later analysis tallied tens of millions of unique TCR beta chains across the 650 to 750 repertoires, and approximately 9.9 million of those chains were shared by two or more donors. Raw reads were error-corrected and collapsed into unique sequences with a nearest-neighbor algorithm that merged closely related sequences to remove PCR and sequencing errors. CDR3 sequences were aligned to IMGT reference sequences to assign V, D and J gene segments. For a sequence to be retained, a match of at least six nucleotides was required to both a V gene segment and a J gene segment. Rearrangements were classified as productive when the CDR3 lacked stop codons and remained in frame with V and J, and all other rearrangements were classified as non-productive. CDR3 was defined by IMGT convention, running from the second conserved V-encoded cysteine to the conserved J-encoded phenylalanine. The earlier analysis of a few hundred of the donors excluded any sequence lacking an unambiguous match to a single V gene segment. In an earlier analysis of approximately 560 of the donors, a V segment was called functional when productive rearrangements were above 56.7%, and segregating when the standard deviation between donors exceeded 5%. To diagnose cytomegalovirus status from the catalog of TCR beta chain sequences, a statistical classification framework was built. V and J gene assignment, in a later analysis, came from comparing TCR nucleotide sequences with IMGT/GENE-DB human TR gene sequences. In a later analysis, CDR3 sequences and most-parsimonious VDJ recombination scenarios were assigned using the TCRdist pipeline. In a later analysis, each TCR beta chain was defined by its CDR3 amino acid sequence together with its V-gene family, and reads without a unique V-gene family were excluded. A later analysis removed over 500 highly shared, low-generation-probability nucleotide sequences to deal with suspected cross-contamination and a sequencing artifact. In a later analysis, a clonal expansion index for each public chain was calculated from normalized within-repertoire ranks of inferred template counts. In a later analysis, generation probabilities were computed using a VDJ recombination model fitted to out-of-frame rearrangements, and the results were checked against IGoR. A later analysis scored TCR-TCR, TCR-HLA and TCR-CMV co-occurrence with hypergeometric tests, applying a repertoire-size bias correction to TCR pairs. In a later analysis, false discovery rates were estimated by permuting HLA or CMV assignments 20 times. In a later analysis, co-occurring TCRs were grouped using DBSCAN, and TCRdist sequence similarity was added for clustering within HLA-allele-positive subsets. For co-occurrence clustering, repertoires with fewer than 30,000 or more than 120,000 public chains were excluded, along with four to six repertoires with anomalous nucleotide sharing. TCRdb stores this immuneACCESS table with in-frame sequences only. Part of the clones is absent; in the studies checked, under half of the shortfall reflects unresolved V genes, and no reason is known for the rest. V, J and clone size were drawn from that table, and D and trimming were deduced from the DNA. For this sample there are some 150,000 clones; approximately 74% appear just once. Around 1.9% of the sample lies in the top ten.

The cohort was made up of roughly 670 healthy bone marrow donors. All cohort members were sampled while nominally healthy, although unrecorded immune exposures were likely present. The donor tested CMV seronegative, placing the donor among the 352 seronegative members of the cohort. Each donor provided a peripheral blood sample, and peripheral blood mononuclear cells were used for TCR beta sequencing. The Qiagen DNeasy Blood Extraction Kit was used to extract genomic DNA from the blood cell samples. The junction shows trimming of 6 bases on V and 4 bases on J, and the gene matches do not reach 7 bases of it. The germline V gene gives CDR1 as MNHEY and CDR2 as SVGAGI. The CDR3 runs 15 residues from the cysteine to the phenylalanine. Only CDR3 DNA is held: 45 bases, read in frame from base 1. With regard to this clone: Its specific antigen is unknown. Base-call qualities are not available, and no considerably larger clone is one nucleotide away.

Sequencing was performed on PBMCs. The chain uses TRBV6-5 and TRBJ1-4, with 8 bases in between that match TRBD1. This receptor was obtained from a man aged 30-40 years in good health and CMV-seronegative. The CDR3: CASRWTGQDNEKLFF. The DNA sequence is TGTGCCAGCAGGTGGACAGGGCAAGATAATGAAAAACTGTTTTTT.